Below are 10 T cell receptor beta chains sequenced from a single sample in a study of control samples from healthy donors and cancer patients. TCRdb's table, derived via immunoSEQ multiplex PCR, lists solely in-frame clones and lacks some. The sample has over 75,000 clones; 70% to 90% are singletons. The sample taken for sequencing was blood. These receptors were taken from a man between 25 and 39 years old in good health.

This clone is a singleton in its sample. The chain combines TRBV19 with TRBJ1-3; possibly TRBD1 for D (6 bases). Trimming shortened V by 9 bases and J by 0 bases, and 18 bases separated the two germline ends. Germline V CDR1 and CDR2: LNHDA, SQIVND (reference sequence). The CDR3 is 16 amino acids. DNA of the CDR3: TGTGCCAGCACCCGACAGGCGAGTGTCTCTGGAAACACCATATATTTT. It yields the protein CASTRQASVSGNTIYF.

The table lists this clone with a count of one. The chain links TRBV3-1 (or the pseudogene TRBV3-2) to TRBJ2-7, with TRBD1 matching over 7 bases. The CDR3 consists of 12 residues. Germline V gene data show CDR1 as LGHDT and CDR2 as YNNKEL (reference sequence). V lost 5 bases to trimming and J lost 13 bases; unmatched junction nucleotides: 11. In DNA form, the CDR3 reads TGTGCCAGCAGCTCCATATTGACAGGGTACTACTTC. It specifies CASSSILTGYYF.

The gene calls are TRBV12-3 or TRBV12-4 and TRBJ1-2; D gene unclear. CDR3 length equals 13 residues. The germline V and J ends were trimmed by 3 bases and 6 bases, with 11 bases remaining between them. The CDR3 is CASSFANQDGYTF. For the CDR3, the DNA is TGTGCCAGCAGTTTCGCGAACCAGGATGGCTACACCTTC.

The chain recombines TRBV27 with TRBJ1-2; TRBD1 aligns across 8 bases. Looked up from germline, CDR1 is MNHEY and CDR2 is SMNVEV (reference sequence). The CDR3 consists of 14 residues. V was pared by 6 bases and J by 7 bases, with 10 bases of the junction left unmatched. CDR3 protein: CASRAGGAGSGYTF. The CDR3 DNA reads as TGTGCCAGCAGGGCAGGGGGCGCGGGTAGTGGCTACACCTTC.

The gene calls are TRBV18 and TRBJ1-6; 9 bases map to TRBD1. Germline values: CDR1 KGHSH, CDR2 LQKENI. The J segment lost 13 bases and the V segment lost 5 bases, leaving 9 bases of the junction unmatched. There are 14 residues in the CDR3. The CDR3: CASSDTQGARPLHF. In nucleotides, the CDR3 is TGTGCCAGCTCAGATACACAGGGGGCACGTCCCCTCCACTTT.

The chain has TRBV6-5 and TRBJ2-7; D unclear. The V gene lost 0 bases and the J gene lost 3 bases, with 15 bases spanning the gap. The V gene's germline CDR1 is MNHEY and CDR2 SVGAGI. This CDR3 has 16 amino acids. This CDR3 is CASSYSSAGDLYEQYF. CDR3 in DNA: TGTGCCAGCAGTTACTCGAGTGCAGGTGACCTCTACGAGCAGTACTTC.

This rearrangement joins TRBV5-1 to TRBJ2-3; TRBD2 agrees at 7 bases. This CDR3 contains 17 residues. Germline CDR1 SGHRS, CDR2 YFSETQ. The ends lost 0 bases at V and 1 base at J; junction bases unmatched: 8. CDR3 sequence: CASSLGLRGYRTDTQYF. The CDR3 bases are TGCGCCAGCAGCTTGGGGCTGCGGGGGTACCGCACAGATACGCAGTATTTT.

The CDR3 DNA sequence: TGTGCCGGAGGGACACGAGGGTCACCCCTCCACTTT. This translates into CAGGTRGSPLHF. The chain carries TRBV7-9 and TRBJ1-6, with D possibly matching TRBD1 (6 bases). Germline assignment: CDR1 SEHNR and CDR2 FQNEAQ (reference sequence). V shed 11 bases and J shed 10 bases, with 15 bases lying between them. CDR3 length: 12 amino acids.

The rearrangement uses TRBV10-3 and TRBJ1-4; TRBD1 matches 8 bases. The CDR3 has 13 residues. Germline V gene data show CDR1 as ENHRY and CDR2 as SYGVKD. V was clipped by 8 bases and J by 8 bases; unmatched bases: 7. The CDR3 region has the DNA TGTGCCATCCAGGACAGGGTACAAGAAAAACTGTTTTTT. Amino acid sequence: CAIQDRVQEKLFF.

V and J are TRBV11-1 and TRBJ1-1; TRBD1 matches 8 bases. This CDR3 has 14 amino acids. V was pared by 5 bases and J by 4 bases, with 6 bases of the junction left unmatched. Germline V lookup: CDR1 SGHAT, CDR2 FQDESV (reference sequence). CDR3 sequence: CASSAQGGVTEAFF. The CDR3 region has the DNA TGTGCCAGCAGCGCACAGGGGGGAGTCACTGAAGCTTTCTTT.